The present T cell receptor (beta chain) was sequenced within a study of T cell responses to AZD1222 COVID-19 vaccine. A remark on this clone: Its matching antigen is unknown.

The germline V gene encodes CDR1 SGDLS and CDR2 YYNGEE. The CDR3 contains 15 residues. The ends lost 4 bases at V and 6 bases at J; junction bases unmatched: 3. Study-level results: Reportedly, nearly half the spike-specific TCRs target unmutated variant regions.

TCRdb's table, derived via immunoSEQ multiplex PCR, lists solely in-frame clones and lacks some. The table records roughly 80,000 clones, 88% of them present only once. The chain carries TRBV9 and TRBJ2-2; 13 nucleotides line up with TRBD2. This sequence originates from an adult in good health. Sequencing used peripheral blood, obtained on day 0 of MenACWY control vaccination. CDR3 sequence (DNA): TGTGCCAGCAGCTGGGGGACTAGCGGGGCCGGGGAGCTGTTTTTT. This translates into CASSWGTSGAGELFF.